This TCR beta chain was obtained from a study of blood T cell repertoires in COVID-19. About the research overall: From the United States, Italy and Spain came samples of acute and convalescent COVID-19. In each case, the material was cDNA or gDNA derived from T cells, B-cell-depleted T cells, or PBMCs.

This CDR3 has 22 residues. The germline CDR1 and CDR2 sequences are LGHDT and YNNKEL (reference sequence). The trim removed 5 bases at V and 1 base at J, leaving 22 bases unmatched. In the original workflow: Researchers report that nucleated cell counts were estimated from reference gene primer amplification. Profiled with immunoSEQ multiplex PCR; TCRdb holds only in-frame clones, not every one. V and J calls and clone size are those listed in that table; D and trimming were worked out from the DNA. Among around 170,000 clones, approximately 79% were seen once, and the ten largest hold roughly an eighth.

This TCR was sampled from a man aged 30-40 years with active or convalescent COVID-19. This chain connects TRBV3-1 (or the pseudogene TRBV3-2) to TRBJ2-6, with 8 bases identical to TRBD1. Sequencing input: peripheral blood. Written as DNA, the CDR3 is TGTGCCAGCAGCAGTAACCTGGGTACAGGGGGTAGTAAAGTGTCTGGGGCCAACGTCCTGACTTTC. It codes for CASSSNLGTGGSKVSGANVLTF.